This is a list of T cell receptor beta chains from one sample in a study of blood T cells in healthy people across ages. MiXCR was run by TCRdb on the 5' RACE reads, yielding one entry per CDR3 protein. The sample yields around 1.7 million distinct CDR3 sequences, 28% seen once. Sequenced material: blood. All receptors derive from a woman in her 30s in good health. CDR3s include the opening cysteine and the closing phenylalanine or tryptophan. Each record gives: clone size, V gene, J gene, CDR3 protein. Some rows have no size entry. The others give once, few or many, or a class for an expanded clone.

size: few
V: TRBV20-1
J: TRBJ2-1
CDR3: CSARGKGTFNEQFF

size: -
V: TRBV12-3/TRBV12-4
J: TRBJ2-7
CDR3: CASTTGRGDYEQYF

size: -
V: TRBV30
J: TRBJ1-5
CDR3: CAWSVLGNQPQHF

size: many
V: TRBV5-1
J: TRBJ2-1
CDR3: CASSLAGEGEQFF

size: once
V: TRBV27
J: TRBJ2-2
CDR3: CASIDSNTGELFF

size: -
V: TRBV6-1
J: -
CDR3: CASRSTGTGYEQYF

size: -
V: TRBV12-3/TRBV12-4
J: TRBJ2-2
CDR3: CASRPLGTGELFF

size: many
V: TRBV15
J: TRBJ2-7
CDR3: CATSRDRRTYTYEQYF

size: -
V: TRBV7-2
J: TRBJ1-1
CDR3: CASSLAAGNTVAFF

size: -
V: TRBV20-1
J: TRBJ1-2
CDR3: CSASSGYTF

size: -
V: TRBV6-2/TRBV6-3
J: TRBJ1-2
CDR3: CASGHRVNYGYTF

size: -
V: TRBV5-1
J: TRBJ2-5
CDR3: CASTIGSAGKTQYF

size: few
V: TRBV2
J: TRBJ2-1
CDR3: CASNRGRVDNEQFF

size: many
V: TRBV20-1
J: TRBJ2-7
CDR3: CSARSDSYEQYF

size: -
V: TRBV10-3
J: TRBJ2-2
CDR3: CAISEPGQGNTGELFF

size: -
V: TRBV20-1
J: TRBJ2-7
CDR3: CSAPSPGAGYEQYF

size: -
V: TRBV5-1
J: TRBJ2-1
CDR3: CTSSLRTGGFSYNEQFF

size: -
V: TRBV6-5
J: TRBJ1-2
CDR3: CASSPTGLNGYTF

size: -
V: TRBV6-2/TRBV6-3
J: TRBJ1-5
CDR3: CACSYWSNQPQHF

size: many
V: TRBV7-8
J: TRBJ2-5
CDR3: CASSLWIYETQYF

size: few
V: TRBV6-5
J: TRBJ2-3
CDR3: CASASGDSDTQYF

size: -
V: TRBV6-1
J: TRBJ1-2
CDR3: CASTQHRQNYGYTF

size: -
V: TRBV6-5
J: TRBJ2-5
CDR3: CASNPTGTVQETQYF

size: few
V: TRBV5-5
J: TRBJ2-7
CDR3: CASSFSGAWGPYEQYF

size: few
V: TRBV20-1
J: TRBJ2-1
CDR3: CSARGIAGGNEQFF

size: few
V: TRBV29-1
J: TRBJ2-1
CDR3: CSVVKVIEQFF

size: -
V: TRBV19
J: TRBJ2-5
CDR3: CASSPDWGETQYF

size: once
V: TRBV29-1
J: TRBJ1-1
CDR3: CRVGGVNTEAFF

size: few
V: TRBV4-3
J: TRBJ2-3
CDR3: CASSQDSGIGTQYF

size: -
V: TRBV20-1
J: TRBJ2-1
CDR3: CSATRGLAGVNEQFF

size: few
V: TRBV24-1
J: TRBJ2-5
CDR3: CATSVLAGHQDTQYF

size: once
V: TRBV20-1
J: TRBJ2-1
CDR3: CSARERTLALAGGFSYNEQFF

size: -
V: TRBV20-1
J: TRBJ2-7
CDR3: CSVRASGEQYF

size: once
V: TRBV6-5
J: TRBJ2-4
CDR3: CAGSPLDRLGKAKNIQYF

size: few
V: TRBV12-3/TRBV12-4
J: TRBJ2-3
CDR3: CASSLAGGPLDTQYF

size: -
V: TRBV20-1
J: TRBJ2-3
CDR3: CSASPPGTSPKEAQYF

size: -
V: TRBV19
J: -
CDR3: CASSQHGRFYEQYF

size: -
V: TRBV4-2
J: TRBJ1-2
CDR3: CASSQEWGDSDYGYTF

size: -
V: TRBV6-2/TRBV6-3
J: TRBJ1-2
CDR3: CASGSSRLHGYTF

size: -
V: TRBV5-5
J: TRBJ1-1
CDR3: CASSSETDLNTEAFF